This T cell receptor (beta chain) was observed in a study of vaccination and CD4 T cells after COVID-19. This clonotype was detected many times. Its antigen is unidentified. This sample's time point: late sampling 161 to 241 days after vaccination in three convalescent patients. Treatment indicated: approximately nine-day PBMC culture with coronavirus spike peptide pools or control peptides (ViraFEST assay). In the ViraFEST assay, peptide-pool expansion preceded TCR sequencing of expanded clonotypes. Study-level results: Spike mono-reactivity was evident in 304 of the 307 vaccine-specific clones derived from convalescent patients.

With 2 bases clipped from V and 0 bases from J, the junction kept 2 bases outside the gene matches. The CDR3 loop spans 15 amino acids. Germline V gives CDR1 SGHTA, CDR2 FQGTGA. The assay that was used to sequence DNA from cultured CD4+ T cells was the Oncomine TCR Beta short-read assay. TCRdb redid the calling of the PCR reads with MiXCR, one entry per CDR3 protein. The repertoire holds some 20,000 distinct CDR3 sequences, with roughly two fifths as singletons. The TCR comes from a human donor who had recovered from COVID-19. The chain couples TRBV7-3 to TRBJ2-5, with 8 positions matching TRBD2. Here the sequenced sample was CD4+ T cells from blood, cultured in vitro, taken about 7 months after SARS-CoV-2 vaccination. The CDR3 spells CASSLAGGHQETQYF. In DNA, the CDR3 is TGTGCCAGCAGCTTAGCGGGGGGCCACCAAGAGACCCAGTACTTC.